This entry is about one T cell receptor beta chain. These data belong to a study of T cells in tuberculosis. Study in general: Samples predate treatment or fall within its first 7 days.

The time point is: new active TB diagnosis, blood taken before or within 7 days of starting treatment. The CDR3 is 18 amino acids. With V trimmed by 2 bases and J by 10 bases, 16 bases remained unmatched. The V gene's germline CDR1 is LGHNT and CDR2 FRNRAP. Method: immunoSEQ multiplex PCR; TCRdb's copy keeps in-frame clones and lacks some. The data hold tens of thousands of clones, with 92% observed a single time. The sequence came from an adult with tuberculosis. Some clones in this sample may be carry-over from other donors' samples. Specimen: PBMCs, collected at tuberculosis diagnosis. The chain uses TRBV12-5 and TRBJ1-6; 8 bases match TRBD1. DNA for the CDR3: TGTGCTAGTGGTTTGATAGCAGGGGGCGCAGGAGGCGGATCACCCCTCCACTTT. This translates into CASGLIAGGAGGGSPLHF.